This TCR beta chain was documented in a study of radiation and T cells in renal cell carcinoma. Points from the study as a whole: In blood, top tumor clones expanded by 2 weeks, shrinking by 4.

This table comes from immunoSEQ multiplex PCR, and its TCRdb copy is limited to in-frame clones, with some not included. The sample includes 18,000 or so clones, less than 65% of them seen just once. Comments on this clone: Antigen: not known.

Trimming removed 7 bases from V and 4 bases from J, with 13 bases in between. There are 13 residues in the CDR3. The germline V gene encodes CDR1 MDHEN and CDR2 SYDVKM. This sample's treatment: 15 Gy SBRT to primary tumor, nephrectomy 4 weeks later. The chain links TRBV28 to TRBJ1-1; D not resolved. The receptor's source is a man between 50 and 59 years old with renal cell carcinoma. The input for sequencing was tumor tissue, taken from a patient whose treatment included radiotherapy and nephrectomy. CDR3 DNA sequence: TGTGCCAGCACCGTTTACTTCGGCACTGAAGCTTTCTTT. Protein product: CASTVYFGTEAFF.